This TCR beta chain was sequenced for a study of blood T cell repertoires in COVID-19. At the level of the study: Researchers got acute and convalescent COVID-19 samples from the United States, Italy and Spain.

Some clones are missing from TCRdb's copy, which holds only in-frame ones; the method was immunoSEQ multiplex PCR. The data contain about 130,000 clones, roughly four fifths of them singletons. Patients from Seattle were sampled longitudinally, starting during active infection. Per the germline V gene, CDR1 is MNHEY and CDR2 is SVGAGI. This CDR3 contains 14 residues. V lost 0 bases to trimming and J lost 3 bases, with 7 bases between them. The sample taken for sequencing was peripheral blood. The TCR comes from a young man with COVID-19, enrolled during active disease. The rearrangement links TRBV6-5 to TRBJ2-3, with a possible D match to TRBD1 (5 bases). CDR3 sequence: CASSYSQGTDTQYF. The CDR3 DNA follows: TGTGCCAGCAGTTACTCGCAGGGAACAGATACGCAGTATTTT.